Below are 14 T cell receptor beta chains sequenced from a single sample in a study of cytomegalovirus exposure and HLA in healthy donors. Sequencing was performed with immunoSEQ multiplex PCR; in TCRdb, only in-frame clones are kept and a portion is missing. Of 80,000 to 100,000 clones listed, less than 90% were seen once; the top ten hold around 6%. Sequencing was performed on PBMCs. The receptors shown here come from a man aged 18-30 years in good health and CMV-seropositive.

The chain is built from TRBV7-3 and TRBJ2-1, with 7 bases aligning to TRBD1. V dropped 2 bases and J dropped 3; count of bases not matched to a gene: 4. The germline V gene has CDR1 SGHTA and CDR2 FQGTGA. This CDR3 comprises 15 residues. The CDR3 DNA reads TGTGCCAGCAGCTTAGCGACAGGGAGCTACAATGAGCAGTTCTTC. Encoded protein: CASSLATGSYNEQFF.

This clone was counted a few times. CDR3 sequence reads: CASSQVGENYGYTF. In DNA, the CDR3 is TGTGCCAGCAGCCAAGTAGGGGAAAACTATGGCTACACCTTC. The chain uses TRBV14 and TRBJ1-2, with D possibly being TRBD1 (5 bases). The CDR3 runs to 14 residues. Germline V CDR1 and CDR2: SGHDN, FVKESK. Trimming shortened V by 1 base and J by 2 bases, and 8 bases separated the two germline ends.

J is TRBJ2-3 and V is TRBV19, with 8 bases matching TRBD2. V lost 7 bases and J lost 10; bases outside the gene matches: 16. CDR3 length equals 15 residues. CDR1 is LNHDA and CDR2 is SQIVND in the germline V gene (reference sequence). CDR3 sequence reads: CASKVTGGDNAAQYF. CDR3 DNA: TGTGCCAGTAAAGTGACGGGAGGGGATAACGCGGCGCAGTATTTT.

The chain has TRBV7-3 and TRBJ2-1, with 12 bases aligning to TRBD2. This CDR3 has 15 amino acids. V dropped 3 bases and J dropped 5; count of bases not matched to a gene: 2. Germline V lookup: CDR1 SGHTA, CDR2 FQGTGA. CDR3 DNA sequence: TGTGCCAGCAGCTTGACTAGCGGGGGTGACAATGAGCAGTTCTTC. Protein sequence: CASSLTSGGDNEQFF.

The chain couples TRBV5-6 to TRBJ2-7; D gene ambiguous. The CDR3 runs to 12 residues. In germline, CDR1 is SGHDT, CDR2 YYEEEE. V was shortened by 0 bases and J by 9 bases, with 10 bases between the two germline ends. The CDR3 DNA follows: TGTGCCAGCAGCTTGGGGTCTACAGCGCAGTACTTC. Amino acid sequence: CASSLGSTAQYF. The whole variable domain, remainder taken from reference TRBV5-6 and TRBJ2-7, is DAGVTQSPTHLIKTRGQQVTLRCSPKSGHDTVSWYQQALGQGPQFIFQYYEEEERQRGNFPDRFSGHQFPNYSSELNVNALLLGDSALYLCASSLGSTAQYFGPGTRLTVT.

The chain recombines TRBV9 with TRBJ2-5; 12 nucleotides line up with TRBD2. The CDR3 is 16 amino acids. CDR1 SGDLS and CDR2 YYNGEE come from the germline V gene. V was clipped by 1 base and J by 5 bases; unmatched bases: 6. The CDR3 sequence: CASSVRTSGIGETQYF. CDR3 sequence (DNA): TGTGCCAGCAGCGTACGGACTAGCGGGATTGGGGAGACCCAGTACTTC.

The V and J genes are TRBV5-1 and TRBJ2-7, with 7 bases identical to TRBD1. V lost 4 bases to trimming and J lost 0 bases; unmatched junction nucleotides: 7. From germline, CDR1 is SGHRS and CDR2 YFSETQ. CDR3 length: 15 amino acids. The CDR3 DNA reads as TGCGCCAGCAGCGTCGGACAGGTTTTCTCCTACGAGCAGTACTTC. Protein product: CASSVGQVFSYEQYF.

This sequence joins TRBV4-3 and TRBJ2-1; D ambiguous. CDR1 LGHNA and CDR2 YSLEER come from the germline V gene. The CDR3 sequence is 12 residues long. The V and J ends lost 3 bases and 5 bases respectively, with 5 bases between them. CDR3 in amino acids: CASSHFNNEQFF. The DNA for the CDR3 is TGCGCCAGCAGCCACTTTAACAATGAGCAGTTCTTC.

The genes are TRBV4-2 and TRBJ1-4, with unresolved D. Trimming cost V 1 base and J 2 bases, with 8 bases left between them. This CDR3 contains 15 residues. In germline, CDR1 is LGHNA, CDR2 YNFKEQ. The chain's CDR3 is CASSQVENTNEKLFF. CDR3 DNA sequence: TGTGCCAGCAGCCAAGTCGAGAACACTAATGAAAAACTGTTTTTT.

The chain combines TRBV15 with TRBJ2-5; 8 nucleotides match TRBD2. The germline CDR1 and CDR2 sequences are LNHNV and YYDKDF (reference sequence). This CDR3 is 17 amino acids long. V lost 0 bases, J lost 5 bases, and 11 bases stayed unmatched. The CDR3 coding sequence is TGTGCCACCAGCAGAGATAGAGCGGGAGTCGGCGGGGAGACCCAGTACTTC. Encoded protein: CATSRDRAGVGGETQYF.

The chain combines TRBV4-3 with TRBJ2-3, with D perhaps TRBD1 (6 bases). The CDR3 has 16 amino acids. V lost 1 base and J lost 2, with 13 bases in between. Germline CDR1 and CDR2: LGHNA and YSLEER. The CDR3: CASSQGRDTNTDTQYF. Here the CDR3 DNA reads TGCGCCAGCAGCCAAGGCCGGGACACCAACACAGATACGCAGTATTTT.

The chain is built from TRBV27 and TRBJ2-1, with TRBD2 matching over 7 bases. V dropped 6 bases and J dropped 2; count of bases not matched to a gene: 7. Germline V gene lookup returns CDR1 MNHEY and CDR2 SMNVEV (reference sequence). The CDR3 contains 15 residues. For the CDR3, the DNA is TGTGCCAGCAGAGGGCTAGCGGAGACCTACAATGAGCAGTTCTTC. Translation gives CASRGLAETYNEQFF.

The chain is built from TRBV10-1 and TRBJ2-5, with D tentatively TRBD2 (6 bases). Germline-derived CDR1 and CDR2 are WNHNN and SYGVQD (reference sequence). The CDR3 sequence is 14 residues long. V was cut by 6 bases and J by 0 bases, with 11 bases left in between. CDR3 amino acids: CASRAPSDQETQYF. The CDR3 DNA reads TGCGCCAGCAGAGCACCTAGCGACCAAGAGACCCAGTACTTC.

The chain joins TRBV11-2 to TRBJ2-7; D might be TRBD1 (6 bases). The germline V gene has CDR1 SGHAT and CDR2 FQNNGV. The CDR3 consists of 17 residues. The V end was cut by 6 bases, the J end by 3 bases, with 24 bases between. CDR3 coding DNA: TGTGCCAGCAGTCCGACCAGCGACAGGTTGCTTAGCTACGAGCAGTACTTC. This codes for CASSPTSDRLLSYEQYF. The whole variable domain, filled in from reference TRBV11-2 and TRBJ2-7, reads EAGVAQSPRYKIIEKRQSVAFWCNPISGHATLYWYQQILGQGPKLLIQFQNNGVVDDSQLPKDRFSAERLKGVDSTLKIQPAKLEDSAVYLCASSPTSDRLLSYEQYFGPGTRLTVT.